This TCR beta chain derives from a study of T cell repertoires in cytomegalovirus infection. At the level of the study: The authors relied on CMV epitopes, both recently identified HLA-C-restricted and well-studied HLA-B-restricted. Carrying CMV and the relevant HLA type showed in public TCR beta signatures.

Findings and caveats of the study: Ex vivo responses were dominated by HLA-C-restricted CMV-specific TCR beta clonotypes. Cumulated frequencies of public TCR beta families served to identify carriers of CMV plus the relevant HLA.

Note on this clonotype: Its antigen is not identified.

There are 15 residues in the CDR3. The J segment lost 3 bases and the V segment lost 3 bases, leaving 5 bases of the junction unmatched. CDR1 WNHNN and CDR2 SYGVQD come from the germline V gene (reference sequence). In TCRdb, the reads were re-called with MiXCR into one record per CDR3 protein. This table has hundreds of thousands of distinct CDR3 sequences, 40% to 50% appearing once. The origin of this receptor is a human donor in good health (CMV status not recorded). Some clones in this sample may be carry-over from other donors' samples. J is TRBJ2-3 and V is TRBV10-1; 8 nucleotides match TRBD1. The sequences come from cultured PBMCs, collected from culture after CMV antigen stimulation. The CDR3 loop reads CASSEGRGRTDTQYF. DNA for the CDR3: TGCGCCAGCAGTGAAGGCAGGGGGCGAACAGATACGCAGTATTTT.